These 17 T cell receptor beta chains were sequenced from one sample in a study of T cells in women clearing cervical HPV infection. TCRdb's copy holds only in-frame clones and misses some; the assay was immunoSEQ multiplex PCR. This table lists over 45,000 clones. The specimen sequenced was blood buffy coat. The receptors were gathered from a woman aged 18 to 69 with a cervical HPV16 infection that either progressed to CIN3+ or cleared (not recorded which).

Concerning this clone: The observed sequence ends 3 residues before the CDR3 terminus, with the missing tail filled in from the germline J gene. The chain carries TRBV6-4 and TRBJ1-3, with 8 bases that match TRBD1. The CDR3 loop spans 14 amino acids. Germline V CDR1 and CDR2: MRHNA, SNTAGT. Trimming took 5 bases from V and 4 from J; bases not matched to a gene: 4. CDR3 DNA (partial): TGTGCCAGCAGTTTCCGGGACAGGGGAAACACC. Translation gives CASSFRDRGNT. The CDR3 as a whole reads CASSFRDRGNTIYF.

For this clone: The CDR3 is cut off 3 residues early in the read; its end comes from the germline J gene. This rearrangement joins TRBV18 to TRBJ1-1, with no clear D. The V end lost 1 base, the J end lost 0 bases, and 9 bases lay between the germline ends. Germline V gene sequence: CDR1 KGHSH, CDR2 LQKENI. The CDR3 loop spans 15 amino acids. The CDR3 loop reads CASSPLRSMNTEAFF. Partial CDR3 DNA: TGTGCCAGCTCACCACTAAGGTCAATGAACACTGAA.

As concerns this clone: Read coverage stops 3 residues before the CDR3 terminus; the germline J gene supplies the remainder. The rearrangement links TRBV11-2 to TRBJ1-6; D unresolved. The germline gives CDR1 SGHAT, CDR2 FQNNGV. CDR3 length: 15 residues. Trimming shortened V by 4 bases and J by 1 base, and 8 bases separated the two germline ends. The CDR3 loop reads CASSSSGSYNSPLHF. The sequenced part of the CDR3 DNA is TGTGCCAGCAGCTCCTCGGGGTCCTATAATTCACCC.

For this clone: The CDR3 extends 3 residues past the end of the read, so its final part is completed from the germline J gene. This rearrangement joins TRBV18 to TRBJ2-2; a weak D match, TRBD1 (6 bases). Germline V gene data show CDR1 as KGHSH and CDR2 as LQKENI. The CDR3 is made up of 15 amino acids. Deletions cut 6 bases from V and 4 bases from J, with 15 bases between. The CDR3 region is CASSLGQKVTGELFF. The CDR3 DNA, read in part, is TGTGCCAGCTCCCTCGGACAGAAAGTCACCGGGGAG.

A word on this clone: Coverage ceases 3 residues before the CDR3 finishes, and the germline J gene fills in the end. The chain couples TRBV12-3 or TRBV12-4 to TRBJ2-1, with 11 positions matching TRBD1. There are 19 residues in the CDR3. V lost 1 base to trimming and J lost 6 bases; unmatched junction nucleotides: 14. This CDR3 reads CASSLGTGGDLALCNEQFF. Incomplete CDR3 DNA: TGTGCCAGCAGTTTAGGGACAGGGGGCGATCTTGCCCTTTGCAATGAG.

Comments on this clone: The read ends 3 residues shy of where the CDR3 ends; the end is completed using the germline J gene. The chain has TRBV5-1 and TRBJ2-6; D is uncertain. Germline V lookup: CDR1 SGHRS, CDR2 YFSETQ. The CDR3 spans 14 residues. Trimming removed 4 bases at V and 2 bases at J, with 7 bases between. CDR3 sequence: CASSDNTGANVLTF. CDR3 bases read: TGCGCCAGCAGCGACAACACTGGGGCCAACGTC. The full variable domain, in which reference TRBV5-1 and TRBJ2-6 provide the parts outside the CDR3, is KAGVTQTPRYLIKTRGQQVTLSCSPISGHRSVSWYQQTPGQGLQFLFEYFSETQRNKGNFPGRFSGRQFSNSRSEMNVSTLELGDSALYLCASSDNTGANVLTFGAGSRLTVL.

Comment on this clone: The CDR3 goes on 3 residues after the read ends, and that part is filled in from the germline J gene. V usage is TRBV20-1 and J usage is TRBJ1-6, with D hard to call. The V gene lost 2 bases and the J gene lost 0 bases, with 11 bases spanning the gap. Germline V gene sequence: CDR1 DFQATT, CDR2 SNEGSKA (reference sequence). The CDR3 has 16 residues. The CDR3 spells CSARLGFGSYNSPLHF. CDR3 DNA (partial): TGCAGTGCTAGACTAGGATTTGGCTCCTATAATTCACCC.

As concerns this clone: The read ends 3 residues shy of where the CDR3 ends; the end is completed using the germline J gene. V usage is TRBV5-1 and J usage is TRBJ2-7; either TRBD1 or TRBD2 may fit D (5 bases each). Between the trimmed V and J ends, which lost 4 bases and 2 bases, there was a span of 13 bases. The CDR3 sequence is 14 residues long. Germline V gene data show CDR1 as SGHRS and CDR2 as YFSETQ. The part of the CDR3 DNA that was read is TGCGCCAGCAGCCTAGAGGGGTACGCCTACGAG. Protein product: CASSLEGYAYE. The entire CDR3 reads CASSLEGYAYEQYF.

In the case of this clone: The junction does not match germline at one end; this may be a read error. The sequenced fragment ends 3 residues before the CDR3 boundary, so the rest is inferred from the germline J gene. This same CDR3 is encoded by further DNA sequences in the sample. The chain carries TRBV5-4 and TRBJ2-7; 8 positions match TRBD2. Germline CDR1 and CDR2: SGHNT and YYREEE (reference sequence). This CDR3 comprises 16 residues. CDR3 bases read: TGTGCCAGTAGCTTGGAAATAGCGGGGCTATTCTACGAG. Protein: CASSLEIAGLFYE. The entire CDR3 is CASSLEIAGLFYEQYF.

To note about this clone: The read stops 3 residues short of the end of the CDR3; the missing end is completed from the germline J gene. V gene TRBV20-1 combines with J gene TRBJ2-1, with 7 positions matching TRBD1. The CDR3 has 13 amino acids. Germline CDR1 is DFQATT and CDR2 is SNEGSKA (reference sequence). V was pared by 8 bases and J by 5 bases, with 9 bases of the junction left unmatched. The part of the CDR3 DNA that was read is TGCAGTCCGACAGGGAACCTCCACAATGAG. The encoded protein is CSPTGNLHNE. The full CDR3 protein is CSPTGNLHNEQFF.

Note on this clone: The read is 3 residues too short to cover the CDR3 end, so that end is filled in from the germline J gene. The chain joins TRBV6-2 or TRBV6-3 to TRBJ2-1, with D perhaps being TRBD1 or TRBD2 (5 bases each). Trimming took off 6 bases at V and 9 bases at J, with 18 bases between the two ends. The CDR3 consists of 14 residues. Germline V gene data show CDR1 as MNHEY and CDR2 as SVGEGT. The CDR3 spells CASSKGGSRVEQFF. The CDR3 bases that were read are TGTGCCAGCAGCAAAGGAGGCAGCAGGGTTGAG.

To note about this clone: The observed sequence ends 3 residues before the CDR3 terminus, with the missing tail filled in from the germline J gene. This chain uses TRBV30 with TRBJ1-2; D is perhaps TRBD1 (6 bases). There are 13 residues in the CDR3. Germline CDR1 GTSNPN, CDR2 SVGIG (reference sequence). Trimming took off 4 bases at V and 6 bases at J, with 15 bases between the two ends. CDR3 amino acids: CAWNRGGFDGYTF. Incomplete CDR3 DNA: TGTGCCTGGAATAGGGGGGGGTTTGATGGC.

Worth noting for this clone: The CDR3 end is not reached by the read, which stops 3 residues before it; the germline J gene fills it in. The V and J genes are TRBV5-1 and TRBJ2-3; 7 positions agree with TRBD1. Trimming at V came to 0 bases and at J to 2 bases, leaving 9 bases not matched to a gene. Germline V gene lookup returns CDR1 SGHRS and CDR2 YFSETQ. The CDR3 runs 17 residues. The CDR3 region is CASSLAGLGTATDTQYF. The part of the CDR3 DNA that was read is TGCGCCAGCAGCTTGGCCGGTTTAGGGACAGCCACAGATACG.

Details on this clone: Read coverage stops 3 residues before the CDR3 terminus; the germline J gene supplies the remainder. The chain links TRBV19 to TRBJ1-5; D possibly corresponds to TRBD1 (6 bases). V shed 2 bases and J shed 1 base, with 12 bases lying between them. The CDR3 is 16 amino acids. CDR1 and CDR2 (germline): LNHDA, SQIVND (reference sequence). The CDR3 DNA, read in part, is TGTGCCAGTAGTATATGGCCCAGGGGAAGCAATCAGCCC. Amino acids: CASSIWPRGSNQP. The complete CDR3 sequence is CASSIWPRGSNQPQHF.

Points on this clone: Read coverage stops 3 residues before the CDR3 terminus; the germline J gene supplies the remainder. The V gene is TRBV12-5, the J gene TRBJ2-1; tentatively, D is TRBD1 (5 bases). This CDR3 has 15 residues. The germline V gene encodes CDR1 LGHNT and CDR2 FRNRAP. The ends were cut back, 3 bases at V and 3 bases at J, with 12 bases in the middle. CDR3 sequence reads: CASGLGQGGYNEQFF. The sequenced part of the CDR3 DNA is TGTGCTAGTGGTTTAGGGCAGGGCGGCTACAATGAG. The variable domain in full, with the rest retrieved from reference TRBV12-5 and TRBJ2-1, is DARVTQTPRHKVTEMGQEVTMRCQPILGHNTVFWYRQTMMQGLELLAYFRNRAPLDDSGMPKDRFSAEMPDATLATLKIQPSEPRDSAVYFCASGLGQGGYNEQFFGPGTRLTVL.

On this clone: From the germline J gene comes the end of the CDR3, since the read stops 3 residues before it. This chain links TRBV19 with TRBJ1-1; 7 positions match TRBD1. The CDR3 runs 13 residues. Per germline, CDR1 LNHDA and CDR2 SQIVND (reference sequence). Germline trimming cut 11 bases from V and 3 bases from J; bases unmatched to any gene: 9. The DNA read from the CDR3 is TGTGCCGCCCAGGGGGTCGGGTACACTGAA. Translation gives CAAQGVGYTE. The CDR3 in full is CAAQGVGYTEAFF.

As to this clone: The observed sequence ends 3 residues before the CDR3 terminus, with the missing tail filled in from the germline J gene. This chain connects TRBV2 to TRBJ2-3; the D gene is possibly TRBD2 (6 bases). Trimming took 6 bases from V and 4 from J, leaving 23 bases between them. Germline V lookup: CDR1 SNHLY, CDR2 FYNNEI. This CDR3 is 17 amino acids long. This CDR3 is CASSRRTLASRADTQYF. The CDR3 bases that were read are TGTGCCAGCAGCAGAAGGACACTAGCCTCCCGCGCAGATACG.